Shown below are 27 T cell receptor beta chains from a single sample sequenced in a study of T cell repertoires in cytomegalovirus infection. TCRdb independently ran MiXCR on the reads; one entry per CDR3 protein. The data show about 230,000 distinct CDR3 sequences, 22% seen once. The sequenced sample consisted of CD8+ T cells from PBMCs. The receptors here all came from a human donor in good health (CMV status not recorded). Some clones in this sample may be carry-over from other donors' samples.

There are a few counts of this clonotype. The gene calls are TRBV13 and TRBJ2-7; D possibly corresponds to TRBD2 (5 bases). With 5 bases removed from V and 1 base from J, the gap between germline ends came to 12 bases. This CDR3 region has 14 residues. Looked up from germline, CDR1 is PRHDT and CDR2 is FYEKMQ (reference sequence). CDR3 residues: CASSTSGRSYEQYF. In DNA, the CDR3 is TGTGCCAGCAGCACGAGTGGGAGATCCTACGAGCAGTACTTC.

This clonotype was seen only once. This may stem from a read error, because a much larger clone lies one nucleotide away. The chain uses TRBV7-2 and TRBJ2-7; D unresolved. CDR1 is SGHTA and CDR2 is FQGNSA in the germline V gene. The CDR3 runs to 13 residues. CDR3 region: CVSSHLFSYEQYF. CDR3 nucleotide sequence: TGTGTCAGCAGCCACCTCTTCTCCTACGAGCAGTACTTC.

DNA of the CDR3: TGCAGCGTTGAAGATTGGACTAGCGGGGGGTACAATGAGCAGTTCTTC. Residues: CSVEDWTSGGYNEQFF. The chain employs TRBV29-1 and TRBJ2-1, with 14 bases that match TRBD2. CDR1 SQVTM and CDR2 ANQGSEA come from the germline V gene. The trim removed 0 bases at V and 4 bases at J, leaving 2 bases unmatched. This CDR3 contains 16 residues.

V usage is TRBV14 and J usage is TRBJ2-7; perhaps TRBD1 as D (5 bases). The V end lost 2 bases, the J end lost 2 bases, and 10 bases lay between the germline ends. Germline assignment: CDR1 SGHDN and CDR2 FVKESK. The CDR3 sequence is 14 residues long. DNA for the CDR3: TGTGCCAGCAGCCAATGGTCAGGGCCCTACGAGCAGTACTTC. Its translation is CASSQWSGPYEQYF.

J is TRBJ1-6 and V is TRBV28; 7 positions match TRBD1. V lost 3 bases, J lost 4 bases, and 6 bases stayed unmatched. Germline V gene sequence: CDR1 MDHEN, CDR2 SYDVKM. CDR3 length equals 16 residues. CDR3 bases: TGTGCCAGCAGTTTCGACAGGGAGAGTTATAATTCACCCCTCCACTTT. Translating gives CASSFDRESYNSPLHF.

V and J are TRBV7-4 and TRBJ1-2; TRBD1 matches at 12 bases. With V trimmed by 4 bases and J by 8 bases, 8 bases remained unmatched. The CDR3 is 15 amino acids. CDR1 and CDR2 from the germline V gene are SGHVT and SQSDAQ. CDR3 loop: CASSSPGQGAEGYTF. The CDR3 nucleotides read TGTGCCAGCAGCTCCCCGGGACAGGGGGCGGAGGGCTACACCTTC.

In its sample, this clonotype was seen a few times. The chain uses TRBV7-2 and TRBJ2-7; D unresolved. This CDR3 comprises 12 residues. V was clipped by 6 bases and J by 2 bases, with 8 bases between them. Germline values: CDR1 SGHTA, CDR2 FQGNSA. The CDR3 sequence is CASSDPTYEQYF. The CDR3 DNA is TGTGCCAGCAGTGATCCTACCTACGAGCAGTACTTC.

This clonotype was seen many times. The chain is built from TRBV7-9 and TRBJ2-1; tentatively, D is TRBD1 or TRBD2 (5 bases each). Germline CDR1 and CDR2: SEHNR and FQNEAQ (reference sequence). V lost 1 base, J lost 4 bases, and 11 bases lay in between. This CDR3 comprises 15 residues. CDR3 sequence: CASSLEPGPYNEQFF. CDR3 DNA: TGTGCCAGCAGCTTAGAACCGGGACCTTACAATGAGCAGTTCTTC.

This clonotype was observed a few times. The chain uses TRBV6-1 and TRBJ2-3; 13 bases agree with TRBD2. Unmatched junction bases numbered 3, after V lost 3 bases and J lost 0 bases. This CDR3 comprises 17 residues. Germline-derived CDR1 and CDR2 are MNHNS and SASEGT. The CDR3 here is CASSEGLAGTSTDTQYF. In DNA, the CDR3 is TGTGCCAGCAGTGAGGGACTAGCGGGGACTAGCACAGATACGCAGTATTTT.

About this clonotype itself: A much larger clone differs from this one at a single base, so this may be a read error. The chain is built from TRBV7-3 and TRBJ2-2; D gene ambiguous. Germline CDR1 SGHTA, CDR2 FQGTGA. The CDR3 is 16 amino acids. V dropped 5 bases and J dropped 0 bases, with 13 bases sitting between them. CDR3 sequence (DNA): TGTGCCAGCAGCCCCCTTGGGGAAACGAACACCGGGGAGCTGTTTTTT. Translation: CASSPLGETNTGELFF.

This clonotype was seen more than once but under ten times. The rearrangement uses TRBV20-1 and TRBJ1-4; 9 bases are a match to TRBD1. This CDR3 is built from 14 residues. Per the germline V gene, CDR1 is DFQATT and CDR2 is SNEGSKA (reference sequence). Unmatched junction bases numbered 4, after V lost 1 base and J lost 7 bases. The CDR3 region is CSARVTGGVEKLFF. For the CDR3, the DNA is TGCAGTGCTAGAGTGACAGGGGGGGTTGAAAAACTGTTTTTT.

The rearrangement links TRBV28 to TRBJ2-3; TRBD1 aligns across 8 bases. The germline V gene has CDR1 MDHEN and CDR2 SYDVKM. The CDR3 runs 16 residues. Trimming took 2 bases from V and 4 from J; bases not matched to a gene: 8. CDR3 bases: TGTGCCAGCAGTTTAGAGACAGGGGTTACGGCAGATACGCAGTATTTT. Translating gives CASSLETGVTADTQYF.

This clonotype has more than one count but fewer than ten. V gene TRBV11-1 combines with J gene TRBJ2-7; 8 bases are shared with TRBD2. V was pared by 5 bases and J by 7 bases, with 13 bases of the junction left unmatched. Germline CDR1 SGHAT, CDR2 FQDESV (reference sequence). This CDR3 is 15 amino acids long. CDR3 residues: CASSLGLALKEEQYF. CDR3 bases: TGTGCCAGCAGCCTCGGACTAGCTTTAAAAGAGGAGCAGTACTTC. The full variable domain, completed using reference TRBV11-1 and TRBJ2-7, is EAEVAQSPRYKITEKSQAVAFWCDPISGHATLYWYRQILGQGPELLVQFQDESVVDDSQLPKDRFSAERLKGVDSTLKIQPAELGDSAMYLCASSLGLALKEEQYFGPGTRLTVT.

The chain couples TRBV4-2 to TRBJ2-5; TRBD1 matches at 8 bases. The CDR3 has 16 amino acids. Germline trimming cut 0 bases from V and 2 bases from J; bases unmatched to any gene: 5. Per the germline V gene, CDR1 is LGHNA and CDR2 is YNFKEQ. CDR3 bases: TGTGCCAGCAGCCAAGATGGGACAGGAGAACAAGAGACCCAGTACTTC. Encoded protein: CASSQDGTGEQETQYF.

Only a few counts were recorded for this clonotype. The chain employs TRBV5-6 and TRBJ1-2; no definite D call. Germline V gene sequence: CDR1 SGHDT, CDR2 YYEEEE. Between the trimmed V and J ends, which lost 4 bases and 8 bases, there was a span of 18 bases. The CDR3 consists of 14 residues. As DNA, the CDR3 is TGTGCCAGCAGCCCCGAAATATCAAAGAGGGGCTACACCTTC. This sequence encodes CASSPEISKRGYTF.

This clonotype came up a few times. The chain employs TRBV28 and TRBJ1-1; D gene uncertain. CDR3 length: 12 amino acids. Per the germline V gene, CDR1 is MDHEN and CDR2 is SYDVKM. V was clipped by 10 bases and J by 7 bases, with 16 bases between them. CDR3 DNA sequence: TGTGCCACCGGGTCGGTCGGGATTGAAGCTTTCTTT. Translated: CATGSVGIEAFF.

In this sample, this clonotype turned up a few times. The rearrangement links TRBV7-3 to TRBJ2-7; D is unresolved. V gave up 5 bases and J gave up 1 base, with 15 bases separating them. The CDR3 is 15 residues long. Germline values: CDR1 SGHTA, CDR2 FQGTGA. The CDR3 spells CASSGRARSSYEQYF. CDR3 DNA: TGTGCCAGCAGCGGCCGGGCCCGTAGTTCCTACGAGCAGTACTTC.

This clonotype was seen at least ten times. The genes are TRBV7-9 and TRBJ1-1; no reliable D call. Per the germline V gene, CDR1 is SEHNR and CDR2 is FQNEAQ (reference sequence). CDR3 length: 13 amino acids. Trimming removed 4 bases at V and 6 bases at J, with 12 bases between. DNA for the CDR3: TGTGCCAGCAGCTCGGACGGAGTCGCTGAAGCTTTCTTT. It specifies CASSSDGVAEAFF. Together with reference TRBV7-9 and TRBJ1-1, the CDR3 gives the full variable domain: DTGVSQNPRHKITKRGQNVTFRCDPISEHNRLYWYRQTLGQGPEFLTYFQNEAQLEKSRLLSDRFSAERPKGSFSTLEIQRTEQGDSAMYLCASSSDGVAEAFFGQGTRLTVV.

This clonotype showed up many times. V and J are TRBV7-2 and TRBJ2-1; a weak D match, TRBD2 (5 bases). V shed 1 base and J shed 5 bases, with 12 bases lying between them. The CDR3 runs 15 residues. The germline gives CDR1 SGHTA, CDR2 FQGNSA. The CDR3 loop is CASSLVREVNNEQFF. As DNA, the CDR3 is TGTGCCAGCAGCTTAGTACGGGAAGTCAACAATGAGCAGTTCTTC. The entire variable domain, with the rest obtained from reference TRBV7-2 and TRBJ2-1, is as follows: GAGVSQSPSNKVTEKGKDVELRCDPISGHTALYWYRQSLGQGLEFLIYFQGNSAPDKSGLPSDRFSAERTGGSVSTLTIQRTQQEDSAVYLCASSLVREVNNEQFFGPGTRLTVL.

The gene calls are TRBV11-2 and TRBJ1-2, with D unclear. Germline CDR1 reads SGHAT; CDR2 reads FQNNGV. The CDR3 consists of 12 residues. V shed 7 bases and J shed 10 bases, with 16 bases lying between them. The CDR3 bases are TGTGCCAGCAACCGCGGCGCGGATGACTACACCTTC. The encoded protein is CASNRGADDYTF.

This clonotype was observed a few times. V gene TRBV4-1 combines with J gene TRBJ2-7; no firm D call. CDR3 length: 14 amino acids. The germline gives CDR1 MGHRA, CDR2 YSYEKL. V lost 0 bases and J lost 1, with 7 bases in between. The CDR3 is CASSQDILSYEQYF. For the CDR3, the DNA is TGCGCCAGCAGCCAAGATATCTTGTCCTACGAGCAGTACTTC.

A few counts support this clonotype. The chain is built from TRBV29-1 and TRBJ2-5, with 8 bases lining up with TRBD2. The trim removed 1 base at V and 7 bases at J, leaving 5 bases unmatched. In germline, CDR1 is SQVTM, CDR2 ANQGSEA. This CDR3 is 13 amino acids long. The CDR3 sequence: CSVEGDAGGTQYF. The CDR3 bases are TGCAGCGTTGAAGGGGACGCGGGGGGGACCCAGTACTTC.

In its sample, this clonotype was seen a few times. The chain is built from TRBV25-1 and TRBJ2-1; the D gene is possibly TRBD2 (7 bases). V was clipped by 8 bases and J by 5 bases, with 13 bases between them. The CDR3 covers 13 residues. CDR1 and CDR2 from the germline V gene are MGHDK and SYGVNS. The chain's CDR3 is CASGGGGHNEQFF. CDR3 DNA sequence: TGTGCCAGCGGGGGGGGCGGACACAATGAGCAGTTCTTC.

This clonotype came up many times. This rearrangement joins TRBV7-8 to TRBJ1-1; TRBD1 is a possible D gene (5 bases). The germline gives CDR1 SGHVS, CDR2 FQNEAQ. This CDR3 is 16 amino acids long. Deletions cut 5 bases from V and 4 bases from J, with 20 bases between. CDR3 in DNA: TGTGCCAGCAGCACATTGATTGTGACAGCTAGCACTGAAGCTTTCTTT. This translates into CASSTLIVTASTEAFF. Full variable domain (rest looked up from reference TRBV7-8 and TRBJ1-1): GAGVSQSPRYKVAKRGQDVALRCDPISGHVSLFWYQQALGQGPEFLTYFQNEAQLDKSGLPSDRFFAERPEGSVSTLKIQRTQQEDSAVYLCASSTLIVTASTEAFFGQGTRLTVV.

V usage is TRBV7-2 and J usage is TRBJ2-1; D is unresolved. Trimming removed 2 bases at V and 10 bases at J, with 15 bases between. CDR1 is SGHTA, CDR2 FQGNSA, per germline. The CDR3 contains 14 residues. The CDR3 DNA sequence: TGTGCCAGCAGCTTACCGAGTCCCGGTAACGAGCAGTTCTTC. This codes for CASSLPSPGNEQFF.

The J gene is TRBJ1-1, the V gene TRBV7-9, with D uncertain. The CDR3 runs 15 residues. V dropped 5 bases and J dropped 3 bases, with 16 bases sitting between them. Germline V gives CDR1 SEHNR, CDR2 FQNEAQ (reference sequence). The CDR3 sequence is CASSTNRQRDTEAFF. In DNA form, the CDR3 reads TGTGCCAGCAGCACAAATAGGCAGAGGGACACTGAAGCTTTCTTT.

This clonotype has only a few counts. CDR3 coding DNA: TGTGCCAGCAGGGGACCGGACGGCTACACCTTC. It codes for CASRGPDGYTF. J is TRBJ1-2 and V is TRBV6-2 or TRBV6-3, with D possibly TRBD1 on 5 matching bases. Germline CDR1 reads MNHEY; CDR2 reads SVGEGT. With 6 bases removed from V and 8 bases from J, the gap between germline ends came to 10 bases. The CDR3 runs to 11 residues.